The sequence of this T cell receptor (beta chain) was determined in a study of cytotoxic CD8 clonotypes in ibrutinib-treated CLL. Study overall: The patient breakdown showed 10 to 12 relapsed/refractory and approximately 14 treatment-naive cases, with fewer than 18 IGHV unmutated. After a median around 11 months on treatment (6 to 36), response samples were drawn.

CDR3 length: 13 residues. Germline CDR1 is SGDLS and CDR2 is YYNGEE. V dropped 4 bases and J dropped 7 bases, with 13 bases sitting between them. Profiled with immunoSEQ multiplex PCR; TCRdb holds only in-frame clones, not every one. This sample carries roughly 250,000 clones, roughly 70% of them seen once, and the ten largest clones take roughly 15%. Here the sequenced sample was PBMCs, taken after 24 months of ibrutinib treatment. This chain connects TRBV9 to TRBJ2-3; D gene uncertain. The clonotype originates from a human donor with chronic lymphocytic leukemia. The CDR3 spells CASSLESYNTQYF. In DNA, the CDR3 is TGTGCCAGCAGCTTAGAAAGTTATAATACGCAGTATTTT.